Below, one T cell receptor (beta chain) is given with its context. Germline V gives CDR1 MDHEN, CDR2 SYDVKM. This CDR3 is built from 15 residues. Trimming removed 2 bases from V and 5 bases from J; junction bases left unmatched: 6. These data come from a study of blood T cells in healthy people across ages. Combining a sample-barcoded 5' primer with a J-beta primer mix, a second PCR ran for roughly 7 to 11 cycles. Using its own MiXCR run on the 5' RACE reads, TCRdb lists one record per CDR3 protein. The repertoire includes roughly 1,500,000 distinct CDR3 sequences, approximately 40% of them detected once, and 7.9% sits in the top ten.

The sequence derives from a woman between 18 and 29 years old in good health. The chain is built from TRBV28 and TRBJ2-1; 7 positions agree with TRBD2. The sample consisted of blood. The CDR3 region has the DNA TGTGCCAGCAGTTTAGGGGGGACTAATGACAATGAGCAGTTCTTC. Translation: CASSLGGTNDNEQFF.